The 5 T cell receptor beta chains below were found in one sample sequenced in a study of blood T cells in healthy people across ages. Primers used in a second PCR of about 6 to 11 cycles were a sample-barcoded 5' primer and a J-beta primer mix. TCRdb recomputed calls from the 5' RACE reads with MiXCR, one row per CDR3 protein. The table includes about 930,000 distinct CDR3 sequences, 25% to 30% detected once. This same sample was also taken into another study, of T cells of mothers and their children.

What was sequenced was blood. These receptors all stem from a woman between 35 and 50 years old in good health.

This clonotype showed up just a few times. This chain joins TRBV20-1 and TRBJ1-5; perhaps TRBD1 as D (6 bases). The germline CDR1 and CDR2 sequences are DFQATT and SNEGSKA (reference sequence). V lost 6 bases and J lost 0, with 9 bases in between. There are 13 residues in the CDR3. This CDR3 is CSANRASNQPQHF. The CDR3 DNA is TGCAGTGCCAACAGGGCTAGCAATCAGCCCCAGCATTTT.

The gene calls are TRBV29-1 and TRBJ1-1; D ambiguous. This CDR3 is 13 amino acids long. V lost 4 bases, J lost 1 base, and 10 bases lay in between. Germline V gene data show CDR1 as SQVTM and CDR2 as ANQGSEA. The CDR3 DNA reads TGCAGCGTTGTTTATTCCACGAACACTGAAGCTTTCTTT. Protein sequence: CSVVYSTNTEAFF.

The rearrangement uses TRBV12-3 or TRBV12-4 and TRBJ1-1, with TRBD1 as a possible D gene (5 bases). Trimming pared 7 bases from V and 6 bases from J, leaving 12 bases between. The CDR3 has 12 residues. The CDR3 reads CASNLREAEAFF. The CDR3 region has the DNA TGTGCCAGCAACCTCAGGGAGGCTGAAGCTTTCTTT.

This clonotype showed up many times. V is TRBV10-3 and J is TRBJ2-5; D is possibly TRBD2 (5 bases). The CDR3 has 13 residues. The germline CDR1 and CDR2 sequences are ENHRY and SYGVKD. Trimming removed 5 bases at V and 1 base at J, with 8 bases between. The DNA for the CDR3 is TGTGCCATCAGTCCAACTAGCCAAGAGACCCAGTACTTC. Translating it yields CAISPTSQETQYF.

The chain uses TRBV28 and TRBJ1-2, with no clear D. CDR3 length: 14 amino acids. V lost 6 bases and J lost 4, with 15 bases in between. Germline assignment: CDR1 MDHEN and CDR2 SYDVKM. DNA for the CDR3: TGTGCCAGCAGCGCAACGGACGGCCTCTATGGCTACACCTTC. It encodes CASSATDGLYGYTF.